The 18 T cell receptor beta chains in this list originate from one sample, sequenced in a study of cytomegalovirus exposure and HLA in healthy donors. PCR primers comprised 60 Vbeta and 13 Jbeta primers. The repertoire was sequenced with immunoSEQ multiplex PCR; TCRdb's copy has only in-frame clones and lacks some. This table has under 130,000 clones, 76% appearing once. Sequenced: PBMCs. The receptors were gathered from a man aged 35-49 years in good health and CMV-seropositive.

This CDR3 is CASTTGREDTEAFF. The CDR3 DNA is TGCGCCAGCACCACAGGGAGGGAGGACACTGAAGCTTTCTTT. The V gene is TRBV5-1, the J gene TRBJ1-1; D perhaps matches TRBD1 (6 bases). V was trimmed by 6 bases and J by 3 bases, leaving 15 bases between them. Per the germline V gene, CDR1 is SGHRS and CDR2 is YFSETQ. The CDR3 has 14 amino acids.

This chain joins TRBV7-2 and TRBJ1-1, with 8 bases that match TRBD1. Trimming cost V 8 bases and J 0 bases; bases outside gene matches: 5. CDR1 and CDR2 (germline): SGHTA, FQGNSA. The CDR3 spans 14 residues. CDR3 sequence reads: CASHTGGVNTEAFF. CDR3 coding DNA: TGTGCCAGCCATACAGGGGGGGTGAACACTGAAGCTTTCTTT.

The chain couples TRBV5-4 to TRBJ1-2; TRBD1 is a possible D gene (5 bases). The V end lost 3 bases, the J end lost 1 base, and 16 bases lay between the germline ends. Germline V gene sequence: CDR1 SGHNT, CDR2 YYREEE (reference sequence). The CDR3 covers 16 residues. CDR3 sequence: CASSSPVQGLNYGYTF. The CDR3 coding sequence is TGTGCCAGCAGCTCCCCCGTCCAGGGCCTTAACTATGGCTACACCTTC. The whole variable domain, filled in from reference TRBV5-4 and TRBJ1-2, reads ETGVTQSPTHLIKTRGQQVTLRCSSQSGHNTVSWYQQALGQGPQFIFQYYREEENGRGNFPPRFSGLQFPNYSSELNVNALELDDSALYLCASSSPVQGLNYGYTFGSGTRLTVV.

The chain joins TRBV6-5 to TRBJ1-5; no clear D. V lost 6 bases and J lost 6, with 9 bases in between. The CDR3 consists of 12 residues. Germline V gene lookup returns CDR1 MNHEY and CDR2 SVGAGI. CDR3 in DNA: TGTGCCAGCAGGACACGGGGTCAGCCCCAGCATTTT. This encodes CASRTRGQPQHF.

This clone was detected only once. CDR3 in amino acids: CASSFRDRGSYEQYF. The DNA for the CDR3 is TGTGCCAGCAGTTTCCGGGACAGGGGCTCCTACGAGCAGTACTTC. This chain joins TRBV6-5 and TRBJ2-5; TRBD1 aligns across 10 bases. The J call may be in error: the DNA end matches TRBJ2-7 better. The CDR3 is made up of 15 amino acids. CDR1 MNHEY and CDR2 SVGAGI come from the germline V gene.

This clone was seen once. Compared with germline, one end of the junction differs, possibly owing to a read error. The J gene is TRBJ2-3, the V gene TRBV7-9; TRBD2 matches 14 bases. The CDR3 consists of 17 residues. Germline V gene sequence: CDR1 SEHNR, CDR2 FQNEAQ (reference sequence). CDR3 region: CSSSSDLTSGGERTQYF. The CDR3 DNA sequence: TGTTCCAGCAGCTCCGATCTGACTAGCGGGGGGGAGCGTACGCAGTATTTT.

This chain joins TRBV18 and TRBJ2-7; possible D gene TRBD2, 7 bases. V lost 3 bases and J lost 0, with 12 bases in between. There are 15 residues in the CDR3. Germline CDR1 reads KGHSH; CDR2 reads LQKENI. The DNA of the CDR3 is TGTGCCAGCTCACCCCGGGAGGACAGCTCCTACGAGCAGTACTTC. Its translation is CASSPREDSSYEQYF.

In DNA form, the CDR3 reads TGTGCCAGCAGCTCCAAGCCGGGGGGGCCGATCGAGCAGTACTTC. It codes for CASSSKPGGPIEQYF. The chain uses TRBV7-2 and TRBJ2-7; 8 bases line up with TRBD2. With 4 bases clipped from V and 6 bases from J, the junction kept 11 bases outside the gene matches. Per germline, CDR1 SGHTA and CDR2 FQGNSA. This CDR3 has 15 amino acids.

As to this clone: One end of the junction varies from germline; a read error may be responsible. The chain couples TRBV9 to TRBJ2-5; D might be TRBD1 (5 bases). In germline, CDR1 is SGDLS, CDR2 YYNGEE. CDR3 size: 15 residues. The DNA for the CDR3 is TGTGCCAGCAGCGTAGCTGACAGTACCCAAGAGGCCCAGTACTTC. Encoded protein: CASSVADSTQEAQYF.

The V and J genes are TRBV11-2 and TRBJ1-6; no clear D. The CDR3 has 14 amino acids. V lost 5 bases and J lost 10, with 15 bases in between. Germline V gene lookup returns CDR1 SGHAT and CDR2 FQNNGV. CDR3 DNA: TGTGCCAGCAGCCCCACGCAGGCTTGGTCACCCCTCCACTTT. Translated, it gives CASSPTQAWSPLHF.

This clone has a handful of counts. The chain has TRBV10-1 and TRBJ2-1; TRBD2 might be the D (6 bases). This CDR3 is 14 amino acids long. Trimming took 0 bases from V and 9 from J, leaving 12 bases between them. Germline V CDR1 and CDR2: WNHNN, SYGVQD (reference sequence). Here the CDR3 reads CASSESGKGGEQFF. CDR3 in DNA: TGCGCCAGCAGTGAGTCGGGTAAGGGAGGTGAGCAGTTCTTC.

Regarding this clone: This CDR3 is also generated by other DNA sequences in the sample. This chain joins TRBV19 and TRBJ2-2; maybe TRBD2 (7 bases). Between the trimmed V and J ends, which lost 7 bases and 5 bases, there was a span of 23 bases. This CDR3 spans 17 amino acids. The V gene's germline CDR1 is LNHDA and CDR2 SQIVND (reference sequence). The DNA for the CDR3 is TGTGCCAGTATCGATGGGGGGGGCCTTGTAAGGACCGGGGAGCTGTTTTTT. It is translated as CASIDGGGLVRTGELFF.

This clone occurred once. This sequence joins TRBV7-3 and TRBJ2-1; 9 positions agree with TRBD1. Per germline, CDR1 SGHTA and CDR2 FQGTGA. V lost 8 bases to trimming and J lost 9 bases; unmatched junction nucleotides: 5. CDR3 size: 12 residues. The CDR3: CASGQGRGEQFF. CDR3 nucleotide sequence: TGTGCCAGCGGACAGGGGCGGGGTGAGCAGTTCTTC.

This clone was recorded only once. The chain recombines TRBV5-1 with TRBJ2-5, with D uncertain. This CDR3 spans 12 amino acids. V was clipped by 3 bases and J by 5 bases, with 8 bases between them. Germline V gives CDR1 SGHRS, CDR2 YFSETQ. Written as DNA, the CDR3 is TGCGCCAGCAGCTCCGTCGGTGAGACCCAGTACTTC. Amino acids: CASSSVGETQYF.

V and J are TRBV29-1 and TRBJ1-4; 7 nucleotides match TRBD1. CDR1 is SQVTM, CDR2 ANQGSEA, per germline. The CDR3 runs 14 residues. The ends lost 6 bases at V and 5 bases at J; junction bases unmatched: 9. The CDR3 DNA reads TGCAGCGTGGGATGGACAGGAGTCAATGAAAAACTGTTTTTT. Encoded protein: CSVGWTGVNEKLFF.

This chain links TRBV12-2 with TRBJ2-5; the table gives TRBD2 as D, unverified against the DNA. TRBV12-2 is assigned pseudogene status. The CDR3 is 16 residues long. The CDR3 protein is CASRFLRLAGTETQYF. CDR3 nucleotides: TGTGCAAGTCGCTTCTTAAGGCTAGCGGGGACAGAGACCCAGTACTTC.

The chain couples TRBV6-6 to TRBJ1-1; the D is unclear. There are 14 residues in the CDR3. Trimming took 9 bases from V and 3 from J, leaving 17 bases between them. Per the germline V gene, CDR1 is MNHNY and CDR2 is SVGAGI (reference sequence). Written as DNA, the CDR3 is TGTGCCAGTGCGGATGAGGGAACGGACACTGAAGCTTTCTTT. Translating gives CASADEGTDTEAFF.

CDR3 coding DNA: TGTGCCTGGAGTGTATTTGGGGGGACAGTCCAAGAGACCCAGTACTTC. Protein product: CAWSVFGGTVQETQYF. The chain carries TRBV30 and TRBJ2-5; maybe TRBD1 (7 bases). V gave up 0 bases and J gave up 1 base, with 15 bases separating them. The germline gives CDR1 GTSNPN, CDR2 SVGIG (reference sequence). The CDR3 is made up of 16 amino acids.